One and the same sample provided the 30 T cell receptor beta chains below, sequenced in a study of early stage breast cancer tumors. Clones were sequenced by immunoSEQ multiplex PCR, and TCRdb holds only the in-frame ones, with some missing. The sample records approximately 70,000 clones, about 85% being singletons. The sequenced material came from blood. The origin of the receptors is a person in their 40s with breast cancer.

The gene calls are TRBV9 and TRBJ2-3; D gene unclear. V was cut by 3 bases and J by 6 bases, with 11 bases left in between. CDR1 is SGDLS and CDR2 is YYNGEE in the germline V gene. The CDR3 loop spans 13 amino acids. CDR3 protein: CASSAGVSDTQYF. The CDR3 DNA reads TGTGCCAGCAGCGCCGGAGTTTCGGATACGCAGTATTTT.

V usage is TRBV7-8 and J usage is TRBJ1-3; no clear D gene. Per the germline V gene, CDR1 is SGHVS and CDR2 is FQNEAQ. The CDR3 runs to 12 residues. V lost 2 bases, J lost 5 bases, and 4 bases lay in between. This CDR3 is CASSLSRNTIYF. The CDR3 nucleotides are TGTGCCAGCAGCTTATCAAGAAACACCATATATTTT.

The chain couples TRBV27 to TRBJ2-7, with 7 positions matching TRBD2. The V gene's germline CDR1 is MNHEY and CDR2 SMNVEV (reference sequence). The CDR3 extends over 15 amino acids. After removal of 6 bases from V and 3 bases from J, the junction contained 11 bases not matched to a gene. Here the CDR3 reads CASSRLAGAFYEQYF. The CDR3 coding sequence is TGTGCCAGCAGCCGTTTGGCGGGAGCATTCTACGAGCAGTACTTC.

The rearrangement uses TRBV12-5 and TRBJ2-3; D not resolved. The CDR3 has 16 amino acids. Trimming pared 3 bases from V and 0 bases from J, leaving 13 bases between. CDR1 and CDR2 (germline): LGHNT, FRNRAP. The CDR3 loop is CASGLRGSSSTDTQYF. In nucleotides, the CDR3 is TGTGCTAGTGGTTTACGTGGCTCCTCTAGCACAGATACGCAGTATTTT.

The chain uses TRBV28 and TRBJ2-1; no firm D call. The germline V and J ends were trimmed by 7 bases and 4 bases, with 11 bases remaining between them. The CDR3 covers 13 residues. Germline-derived CDR1 and CDR2 are MDHEN and SYDVKM. CDR3 bases: TGTGCCAGCACCTCCTTGGGTTACAATGAGCAGTTCTTC. It specifies CASTSLGYNEQFF.

The chain employs TRBV10-2 and TRBJ2-1; TRBD2 aligns across 11 bases. The CDR3 totals 18 residues. CDR1 and CDR2 (germline): WSHSY, SAAADI. With 0 bases clipped from V and 5 bases from J, the junction kept 9 bases outside the gene matches. CDR3 DNA sequence: TGCGCCAGCAGTGAGTCGATAGCGGGAGGGCCTAGGAACAATGAGCAGTTCTTC. It yields the protein CASSESIAGGPRNNEQFF.

V is TRBV29-1 and J is TRBJ1-2; no definite D call. CDR3 size: 11 residues. The V end was cut by 2 bases, the J end by 5 bases, with 6 bases between. Germline loops: CDR1 SQVTM, CDR2 ANQGSEA. The CDR3 here is CSVESRYGYTF. DNA for the CDR3: TGCAGCGTTGAATCGCGGTATGGCTACACCTTC.

This chain joins TRBV6-4 and TRBJ2-1; TRBD2 matches 7 bases. The V gene's germline CDR1 is MRHNA and CDR2 SNTAGT. The CDR3 totals 14 residues. The V and J ends lost 0 bases and 7 bases, in that order; junction bases with no gene match: 3. The DNA of the CDR3 is TGTGCCAGCAGTGACTCTGGGGAGGGTAATGAGCAGTTCTTC. This translates into CASSDSGEGNEQFF.

This clone was picked up a small number of times. The rearrangement links TRBV7-9 to TRBJ2-1, with 8 bases fitting TRBD1. Germline trimming cut 3 bases from V and 10 bases from J; bases unmatched to any gene: 17. The germline V gene encodes CDR1 SEHNR and CDR2 FQNEAQ (reference sequence). This CDR3 contains 17 residues. The CDR3 protein is CASSFHEMMGQEDEQFF. The DNA for the CDR3 is TGTGCCAGCAGCTTCCACGAAATGATGGGACAGGAGGACGAGCAGTTCTTC. Full variable domain (missing parts from reference TRBV7-9 and TRBJ2-1): DTGVSQNPRHKITKRGQNVTFRCDPISEHNRLYWYRQTLGQGPEFLTYFQNEAQLEKSRLLSDRFSAERPKGSFSTLEIQRTEQGDSAMYLCASSFHEMMGQEDEQFFGPGTRLTVL.

The CDR3 sequence is CASSLDGGYNEQYF. Here the CDR3 DNA reads TGTGCCAGCAGCTTAGATGGGGGGTACAACGAGCAGTACTTC. The gene calls are TRBV11-3 and TRBJ2-7; maybe TRBD2 (6 bases). The germline V gene encodes CDR1 SGHNT and CDR2 YENEEA. This CDR3 has 14 amino acids. V lost 0 bases and J 5 bases, leaving 11 bases between the germline ends.

This clone was observed a single time. The CDR3 DNA reads TGCGCCAGCAGCACGCTGACAGGGAACCAAGAGACCCAGTACTTC. Amino acid sequence: CASSTLTGNQETQYF. This rearrangement joins TRBV5-1 to TRBJ2-5, with 7 bases matching TRBD1. V dropped 4 bases and J dropped 0; count of bases not matched to a gene: 6. Germline CDR1 reads SGHRS; CDR2 reads YFSETQ. The CDR3 is 15 residues long.

The chain has TRBV10-1 and TRBJ2-2; weak D call: TRBD2 (6 bases). Germline lookup yields CDR1 WNHNN and CDR2 SYGVQD (reference sequence). Between the trimmed V and J ends, which lost 8 bases and 5 bases, there was a span of 9 bases. The CDR3 totals 12 residues. The DNA of the CDR3 is TGCGCCAGCGGGGAGGTTACCGGGGAGCTGTTTTTT. This encodes CASGEVTGELFF.

The genes are TRBV29-1 and TRBJ1-1, with a tentative D call TRBD1 (5 bases). V was pared by 5 bases and J by 6 bases, with 13 bases between. CDR1 is SQVTM and CDR2 is ANQGSEA in the germline V gene. The CDR3 length is 12 residues. The CDR3: CSVLTAHAEAFF. In nucleotides, the CDR3 is TGCAGCGTTTTGACAGCGCACGCTGAAGCTTTCTTT.

The chain joins TRBV19 to TRBJ2-5; D gene ambiguous. CDR1 LNHDA and CDR2 SQIVND come from the germline V gene (reference sequence). The CDR3 is 13 amino acids. V was clipped by 2 bases and J by 3 bases, with 7 bases between them. CDR3 loop: CASSISVEETQYF. The CDR3 bases are TGTGCCAGTAGTATATCGGTCGAAGAGACCCAGTACTTC.

This rearrangement joins TRBV5-1 to TRBJ2-2; no reliable D call. This CDR3 is 16 amino acids long. CDR1 and CDR2 from the germline V gene are SGHRS and YFSETQ. V lost 0 bases, J lost 6 bases, and 15 bases lay in between. The CDR3 is CASSLAPRTIPGELFF. In nucleotides, the CDR3 is TGCGCCAGCAGCTTGGCCCCACGGACGATCCCCGGGGAGCTGTTTTTT. Based on the CDR3 plus reference TRBV5-1 and TRBJ2-2, the full variable domain is KAGVTQTPRYLIKTRGQQVTLSCSPISGHRSVSWYQQTPGQGLQFLFEYFSETQRNKGNFPGRFSGRQFSNSRSEMNVSTLELGDSALYLCASSLAPRTIPGELFFGEGSRLTVL.

The chain recombines TRBV29-1 with TRBJ2-5, with 15 bases fitting TRBD2. V gave up 4 bases and J gave up 4 bases; unmatched junction bases: 4. The CDR3 is made up of 15 amino acids. Per the germline V gene, CDR1 is SQVTM and CDR2 is ANQGSEA. Here the CDR3 reads CSVGTSGRVGETQYF. For the CDR3, the DNA is TGCAGCGTTGGGACTAGCGGGAGGGTGGGAGAGACCCAGTACTTC.

This clone came up a few times. V and J are TRBV19 and TRBJ1-5; possible D gene TRBD1, 6 bases. This CDR3 spans 15 amino acids. Germline lookup yields CDR1 LNHDA and CDR2 SQIVND (reference sequence). Trimming pared 7 bases from V and 3 bases from J, leaving 16 bases between. The CDR3 DNA reads TGTGCCAGTAATACCGACAGGTTCAACAATCAGCCCCAGCATTTT. Translation: CASNTDRFNNQPQHF.

The genes are TRBV7-8 and TRBJ1-3, with no clear D. Germline CDR1 reads SGHVS; CDR2 reads FQNEAQ. V was clipped by 1 base and J by 4 bases, with 8 bases between them. The CDR3 runs to 14 residues. The CDR3 region has the DNA TGTGCCAGCAGCTTAGTTGTATCGGGAAACACCATATATTTT. Its protein is CASSLVVSGNTIYF.

The V and J genes are TRBV5-1 and TRBJ2-3; 8 bases agree with TRBD2. Losses at the gene ends were 2 bases for V and 1 base for J; bases not matched to a gene: 3. CDR3 length: 15 residues. Germline assignment: CDR1 SGHRS and CDR2 YFSETQ. CDR3 amino acids: CASSLAGEGTDTQYF. Here the CDR3 DNA reads TGCGCCAGCAGCTTAGCGGGAGAGGGCACAGATACGCAGTATTTT. The complete variable domain, with remaining parts taken from reference TRBV5-1 and TRBJ2-3, reads KAGVTQTPRYLIKTRGQQVTLSCSPISGHRSVSWYQQTPGQGLQFLFEYFSETQRNKGNFPGRFSGRQFSNSRSEMNVSTLELGDSALYLCASSLAGEGTDTQYFGPGTRLTVL.

The chain joins TRBV28 to TRBJ1-3; 8 positions agree with TRBD1. The CDR3 length is 16 residues. The trim removed 6 bases at V and 8 bases at J, leaving 15 bases unmatched. Germline lookup yields CDR1 MDHEN and CDR2 SYDVKM. This CDR3 is CASSPSLDRGRYTIYF. Written as DNA, the CDR3 is TGTGCCAGCAGCCCGAGCCTCGACAGGGGTCGGTACACCATATATTTT. The whole variable domain, filled in from reference TRBV28 and TRBJ1-3, reads DVKVTQSSRYLVKRTGEKVFLECVQDMDHENMFWYRQDPGLGLRLIYFSYDVKMKEKGDIPEGYSVSREKKERFSLILESASTNQTSMYLCASSPSLDRGRYTIYFGEGSWLTVV.

The V gene is TRBV30, the J gene TRBJ1-2; D may be TRBD1 (5 bases). This CDR3 has 13 amino acids. The V end was cut by 4 bases, the J end by 1 base, with 10 bases between. CDR1 is GTSNPN and CDR2 is SVGIG in the germline V gene (reference sequence). DNA of the CDR3: TGTGCCTGGACTACCGGGGGTAACTATGGCTACACCTTC. Its translation is CAWTTGGNYGYTF.

In its sample, this clone was seen once. The rearrangement links TRBV4-1 to TRBJ2-7; D not certain. Deletions cut 2 bases from V and 0 bases from J, with 8 bases between. The CDR3 covers 14 residues. Germline lookup yields CDR1 MGHRA and CDR2 YSYEKL. This CDR3 reads CASSQSGLSYEQYF. The CDR3 DNA follows: TGCGCCAGCAGCCAATCCGGCCTCTCCTACGAGCAGTACTTC.

The chain uses TRBV10-2 and TRBJ1-1, with D unclear. V lost 3 bases and J lost 2, with 7 bases in between. The CDR3 is 13 residues long. Per the germline V gene, CDR1 is WSHSY and CDR2 is SAAADI. The CDR3 reads CASSETSNTEAFF. The CDR3 nucleotides read TGCGCCAGCAGTGAAACATCCAACACTGAAGCTTTCTTT.

The chain links TRBV6-5 to TRBJ2-7, with D possibly called TRBD1 or TRBD2 (5 bases each). The CDR3 has 13 amino acids. Trimming pared 2 bases from V and 7 bases from J, leaving 12 bases between. Germline assignment: CDR1 MNHEY and CDR2 SVGAGI. The CDR3 loop is CASSYEGMGEQYF. For the CDR3, the DNA is TGTGCCAGCAGTTACGAGGGGATGGGTGAGCAGTACTTC.

The rearrangement joins TRBV13 to TRBJ2-1, with TRBD1 matching over 7 bases. The CDR3 contains 15 residues. The V segment lost 5 bases and the J segment 0 bases; nucleotides outside the gene matches: 4. Per the germline V gene, CDR1 is PRHDT and CDR2 is FYEKMQ (reference sequence). CDR3: CASSNRDSSYNEQFF. The CDR3 DNA follows: TGTGCCAGCAGCAACCGGGACAGCTCCTACAATGAGCAGTTCTTC.

The J gene is TRBJ1-2, the V gene TRBV6-1; 8 positions match TRBD1. With V trimmed by 4 bases and J by 5 bases, 0 bases remained unmatched. The length of the CDR3 is 12 residues. Germline CDR1 reads MNHNS; CDR2 reads SASEGT. The CDR3 nucleotides are TGTGCCAGCAGTGGACAGGGGTATGGCTACACCTTC. Residues: CASSGQGYGYTF.

V is TRBV15 and J is TRBJ2-3, with a tentative D call TRBD1 (7 bases). Trimming cost V 3 bases and J 4 bases, with 20 bases left between them. CDR1 is LNHNV, CDR2 YYDKDF, per germline (reference sequence). The CDR3 sequence is 17 residues long. This chain's CDR3 is CATSRPAQGGLSDTQYF. Here the CDR3 DNA reads TGTGCCACCAGCAGGCCAGCCCAGGGGGGCCTATCAGATACGCAGTATTTT.

The chain is built from TRBV19 and TRBJ2-6; the D is unclear. The germline V gene has CDR1 LNHDA and CDR2 SQIVND (reference sequence). V was trimmed by 6 bases and J by 0 bases, leaving 12 bases between them. The CDR3 has 16 amino acids. In DNA, the CDR3 is TGTGCCAGTAGCCTCTTCTTTCTCTCTGGGGCCAACGTCCTGACTTTC. It encodes CASSLFFLSGANVLTF.

This clone was found a few times. The chain is built from TRBV30 and TRBJ2-1; 13 nucleotides agree with TRBD2. The germline gives CDR1 GTSNPN, CDR2 SVGIG (reference sequence). The CDR3 extends over 15 amino acids. Germline trimming cut 0 bases from V and 6 bases from J; bases unmatched to any gene: 2. CDR3 amino acids: CAWSVLAGGINEQFF. The CDR3 DNA follows: TGTGCCTGGAGTGTACTAGCGGGAGGGATCAATGAGCAGTTCTTC.

This clone was observed a handful of times. This chain links TRBV10-1 with TRBJ2-1; D is undetermined. The V end lost 5 bases, the J end lost 9 bases, and 14 bases lay between the germline ends. Germline V CDR1 and CDR2: WNHNN, SYGVQD (reference sequence). CDR3 length equals 13 residues. CDR3 amino acids: CASSPHPWGEQFF. DNA for the CDR3: TGCGCCAGCAGTCCACACCCTTGGGGTGAGCAGTTCTTC.